This T cell receptor beta chain comes out of a study of blood T cell repertoires in COVID-19. Study-level information: The United States, Italy and Spain provided the acute and convalescent COVID-19 samples. In each case, the material was cDNA or gDNA derived from T cells, B-cell-depleted T cells, or PBMCs.

Methods used by the authors: By means of reference gene primer amplification, nucleated cell counts were estimated. The data were produced by immunoSEQ multiplex PCR, yet TCRdb's version contains in-frame clones alone and is incomplete. V, J and clone size derive from that table, while D and trimming were established from the DNA sequence. The table has hundreds of thousands of clones, 65% to 90% seen once. The V gene's germline CDR1 is MGHDK and CDR2 SYGVNS. Trimming cost V 1 base and J 4 bases, with 14 bases left between them. The CDR3 totals 16 residues. V is TRBV25-1 and J is TRBJ2-1; a possible D gene is TRBD2 (7 bases). The TCR comes from a man of 80 years or more with acute or convalescent COVID-19. Sequenced material: peripheral blood. The CDR3 DNA follows: TGTGCCAGCAGTGAATTTAGGGGGGAGGGATACAATGAGCAGTTCTTC. Its translation is CASSEFRGEGYNEQFF.